The present TCR beta chain was sequenced within a study of blood T cell repertoires in COVID-19. About the research overall: Samples came from the United States, Italy and Spain, spanning acute and convalescent COVID-19.

Seattle patients were enrolled during active infection and followed longitudinally. As originally analysed: Nucleated cell number was recorded as an estimate derived from reference gene primer amplification. Using immunoSEQ multiplex PCR, the repertoire was profiled, and TCRdb retains in-frame clones only, with some absent. Clone size and V and J calls were adopted from that table, with D and trimming inferred from the DNA. The sample holds around 290,000 clones, about 88% seen once. Sequencing was done on a sample of peripheral blood. This clonotype originated in a woman in her 70s with COVID-19, enrolled during active disease.

This CDR3 is CASRPQGALGSPLHF. In DNA form, the CDR3 reads TGTGCCAGCAGGCCGCAGGGGGCGCTTGGTTCACCCCTCCACTTT. V and J are TRBV2 and TRBJ1-6, with TRBD1 identical over 8 bases. The CDR3 has 15 amino acids. Germline values: CDR1 SNHLY, CDR2 FYNNEI. Trimming at V came to 6 bases and at J to 9 bases, leaving 10 bases not matched to a gene.